The clone carrying this T cell receptor (beta chain) was seen only once. TCRdb's copy holds only in-frame clones and misses some; the assay was immunoSEQ multiplex PCR. Found here are some 120,000 clones, around 76% of them singletons; the top ten hold roughly 5%. These data originate in a study of blood T cell repertoires in COVID-19. CDR3 length: 15 residues. V lost 4 bases and J 6 bases, leaving 18 bases between the germline ends. Germline V gene sequence: CDR1 SGHRS, CDR2 YFSETQ. J is TRBJ2-3 and V is TRBV5-1; a possible D gene is TRBD1 (5 bases). The sequence came from a man aged 60-69 years with acute or convalescent COVID-19. Input material: peripheral blood. The CDR3 sequence: CASSVNPGAGDTQYF. Written as DNA, the CDR3 is TGCGCCAGCAGCGTGAACCCGGGTGCAGGGGATACGCAGTATTTT.